This T cell receptor (beta chain) is drawn from a study of response to subunit inactivated influenza vaccine. In TCRdb, the RT-PCR reads were re-called with MiXCR into one record per CDR3 protein. The sample records about 170,000 distinct CDR3 sequences, 9.5% to 15% being singletons. The same data also contributed to another study, on T cells expressing NK-cell markers. That study reports: UMIs were included in TCR beta cDNA generated by 5'RACE template switching.

The receptor comes from a man aged 45-65 years who received an inactivated influenza vaccine. Sequencing was performed on CD8+ T cells sorted from PBMCs, taken 11 to 12 days after vaccination.

The CDR3 nucleotides read TGTGCCAGCAGTCTCCGACAGGGGATCTATGGCTACACCTTC. This gives the protein CASSLRQGIYGYTF. V gene TRBV12-3 or TRBV12-4 combines with J gene TRBJ1-2; 8 bases are shared with TRBD1. The CDR3 is made up of 14 amino acids. J gave up 4 bases and V 5 bases, and 6 bases lay outside the gene matches.